The rows below give T cell receptor beta chains drawn from one sample of a study of blood T cell repertoires in COVID-19. The method was immunoSEQ multiplex PCR; TCRdb's version includes in-frame clones alone and lacks a portion of them. The repertoire has around 86,000 clones, around 80% of them found once; the top ten carry about 31%. Sequencing was carried out using peripheral blood. These receptor sequences come from a woman of 80 years or more with acute or convalescent COVID-19. Each CDR3 is given with its conserved first and last residue. D genes are given only for firm matches. A clone size is listed for some rows: how often the clone was seen (once, few, many), or a class if it is expanded.

NA,NA,TRBV7-3,TRBJ2-1,TGTGCCAGCAGCTTGCGGGCCTCCTACAATGAGCAGTTCTTC,CASSLRASYNEQFF
TRBD2,NA,TRBV24-1,TRBJ2-7,TGTGCCACCAGTGATACCACCGGGTGGCAGACTAGCGGGAGGACTAGCTACGAGCAGTACTTC,CATSDTTGWQTSGRTSYEQYF
TRBD2,NA,TRBV28,TRBJ2-5,TGTGCCAGCTCTCCGGCGGGAGGGGGGGCGGAGACCCAGTACTTC,CASSPAGGGAETQYF
NA,NA,TRBV29-1,TRBJ1-6,TGCAGCGCCCAGAATAGCGACAATTCACCCCTCCACTTT,CSAQNSDNSPLHF
NA,NA,TRBV12-3/TRBV12-4,TRBJ1-2,TGTGCCAGCAGTGGGACAAGTTATGGCTACACCTTC,CASSGTSYGYTF
NA,few,TRBV11-2,TRBJ2-7,TGTGCCAGCAGCTTAATGCAGGGCCCCTACGAGCAGTACTTC,CASSLMQGPYEQYF
NA,NA,TRBV18,TRBJ2-1,TGTGCCAGCTCACCACGACAGGGCCCTACTAGCGGCAATGAGCAGTTCTTC,CASSPRQGPTSGNEQFF
NA,NA,TRBV12-5,TRBJ2-2,TGTGCTAGTGGTTTGGTACTTGGTGGCACCGGGGAGCTGTTTTTT,CASGLVLGGTGELFF
NA,NA,TRBV19,TRBJ2-1,TGTGCCCGCCAGGAGGAGGGGAATGAGCAGTTCTTC,CARQEEGNEQFF
TRBD1,NA,TRBV7-7,TRBJ2-1,TGTGCTAGCAGCCAGGGGGTGGGGGTTTACAATGAGCAGTTCTTC,CASSQGVGVYNEQFF
NA,NA,TRBV19,TRBJ2-3,TGTGCCAGTAACCACAGGGGGGGGACAGATACGCAGTATTTT,CASNHRGGTDTQYF
TRBD2,NA,TRBV5-1,TRBJ2-3,TGCGCCAGCCGCTGGACTAGCGGAAGCACAGATACGCAGTATTTT,CASRWTSGSTDTQYF
NA,once,TRBV4-2,TRBJ2-7,TGTGCCAGCAGCTTGAGCCTGGGGGAGGTCTCCTACGAGCAGTACTTC,CASSLSLGEVSYEQYF